This T cell receptor (beta chain) was profiled in a study of lymphopenia after photon versus proton radiotherapy. Clones were read by immunoSEQ multiplex PCR, and TCRdb kept only the in-frame ones, dropping some. The data contain more than 25,000 clones, around nine tenths of them seen just once; the ten biggest clones take up around 47%. The material was peripheral blood, obtained from a patient treated with proton-based radiotherapy. The TCR comes from a woman aged 55-69 years with cholangiocarcinoma. Some clones in this sample may be carry-over from other donors' samples.

DNA for the CDR3: TGTGCCAGCAGCTTAGAGATGAACACTGAAGCTTTCTTT. Translation gives CASSLEMNTEAFF. This sequence joins TRBV7-3 and TRBJ1-1; D not certain. V was shortened by 2 bases and J by 0 bases, with 4 bases between the two germline ends. The CDR3 is 13 residues long. CDR1 and CDR2 from the germline V gene are SGHTA and FQGTGA.